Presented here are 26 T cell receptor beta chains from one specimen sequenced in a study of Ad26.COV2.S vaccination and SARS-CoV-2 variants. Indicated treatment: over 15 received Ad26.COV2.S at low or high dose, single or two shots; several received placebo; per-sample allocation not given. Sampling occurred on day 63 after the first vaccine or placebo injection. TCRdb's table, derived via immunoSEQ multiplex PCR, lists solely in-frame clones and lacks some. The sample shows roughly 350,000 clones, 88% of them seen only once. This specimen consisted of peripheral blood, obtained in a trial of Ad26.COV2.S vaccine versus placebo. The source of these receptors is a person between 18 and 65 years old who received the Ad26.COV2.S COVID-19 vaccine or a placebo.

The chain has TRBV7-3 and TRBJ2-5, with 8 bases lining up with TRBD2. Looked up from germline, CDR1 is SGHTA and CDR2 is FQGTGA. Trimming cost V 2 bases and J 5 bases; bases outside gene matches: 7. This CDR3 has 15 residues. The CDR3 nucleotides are TGTGCCAGCAGCTTATTACGAGGCGGGGGGGAGACCCAGTACTTC. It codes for CASSLLRGGGETQYF.

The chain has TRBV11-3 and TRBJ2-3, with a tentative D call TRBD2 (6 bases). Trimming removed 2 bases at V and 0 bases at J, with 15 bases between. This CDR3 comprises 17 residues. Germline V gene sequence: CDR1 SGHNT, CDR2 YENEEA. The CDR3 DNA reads TGTGCCAGCAGCTTATACAGCGGGTCGGTCAGCACAGATACGCAGTATTTT. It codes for CASSLYSGSVSTDTQYF. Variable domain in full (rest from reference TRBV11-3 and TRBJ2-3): EAGVVQSPRYKIIEKKQPVAFWCNPISGHNTLYWYLQNLGQGPELLIRYENEEAVDDSQLPKDRFSAERLKGVDSTLKIQPAELGDSAVYLCASSLYSGSVSTDTQYFGPGTRLTVL.

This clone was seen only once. The CDR3 here is CASSLGGAGGTQETQYF. The CDR3, as DNA: TGTGCCAGCAGCTTGGGAGGGGCGGGAGGAACCCAAGAGACCCAGTACTTC. V and J are TRBV5-4 and TRBJ2-5; 8 bases match TRBD2. Germline loops: CDR1 SGHNT, CDR2 YYREEE (reference sequence). The CDR3 totals 17 residues. V lost 0 bases, J lost 1 base, and 8 bases stayed unmatched.

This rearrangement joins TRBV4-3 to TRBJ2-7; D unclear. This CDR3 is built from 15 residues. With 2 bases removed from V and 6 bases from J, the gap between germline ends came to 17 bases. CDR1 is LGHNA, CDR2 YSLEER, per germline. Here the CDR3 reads CASSQSSRSVGEQYF. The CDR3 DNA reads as TGCGCCAGCAGCCAATCCTCCAGGTCGGTGGGCGAGCAGTACTTC.

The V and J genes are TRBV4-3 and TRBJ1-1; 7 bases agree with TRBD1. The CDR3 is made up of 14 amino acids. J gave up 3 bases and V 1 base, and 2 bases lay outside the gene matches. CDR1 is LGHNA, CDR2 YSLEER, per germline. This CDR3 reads CASSQVQGYTEAFF. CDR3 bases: TGCGCCAGCAGCCAAGTACAGGGGTACACTGAAGCTTTCTTT.

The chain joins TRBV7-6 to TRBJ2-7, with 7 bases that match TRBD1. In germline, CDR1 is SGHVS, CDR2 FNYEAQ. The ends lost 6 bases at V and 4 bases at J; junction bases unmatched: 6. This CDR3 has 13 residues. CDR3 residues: CASSSGTVYEQYF. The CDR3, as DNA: TGTGCCAGCAGTTCCGGGACAGTTTACGAGCAGTACTTC.

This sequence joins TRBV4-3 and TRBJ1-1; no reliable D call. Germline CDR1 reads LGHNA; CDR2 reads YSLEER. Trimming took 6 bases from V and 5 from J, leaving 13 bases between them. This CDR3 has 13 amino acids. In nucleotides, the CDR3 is TGCGCCAGCAGTCGCACCGGGGAGACTGAAGCTTTCTTT. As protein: CASSRTGETEAFF.

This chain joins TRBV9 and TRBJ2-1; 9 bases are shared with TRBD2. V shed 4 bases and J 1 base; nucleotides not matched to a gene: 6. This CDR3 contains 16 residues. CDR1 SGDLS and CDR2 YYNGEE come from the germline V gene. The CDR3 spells CASSPRREGSYNEQFF. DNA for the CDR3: TGTGCCAGCAGCCCCAGGCGGGAGGGGTCCTACAATGAGCAGTTCTTC.

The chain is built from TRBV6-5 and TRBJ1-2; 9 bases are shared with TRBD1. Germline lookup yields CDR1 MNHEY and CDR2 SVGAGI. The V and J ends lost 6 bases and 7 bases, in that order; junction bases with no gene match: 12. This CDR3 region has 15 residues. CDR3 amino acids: CASRRGQGKAGGYTF. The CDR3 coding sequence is TGTGCCAGCAGAAGGGGACAGGGAAAGGCGGGTGGCTACACCTTC.

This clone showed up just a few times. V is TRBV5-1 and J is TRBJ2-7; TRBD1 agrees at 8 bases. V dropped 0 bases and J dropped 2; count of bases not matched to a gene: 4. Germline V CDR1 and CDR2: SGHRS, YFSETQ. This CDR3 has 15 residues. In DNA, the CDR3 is TGCGCCAGCAGCTTGGACAGGGGGTCCCCCTACGAGCAGTACTTC. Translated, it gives CASSLDRGSPYEQYF.

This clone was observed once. The chain's CDR3 is CASSIGWVSSYNEQFF. CDR3 in DNA: TGTGCCAGTAGTATAGGTTGGGTTAGCTCCTACAATGAGCAGTTCTTC. The chain links TRBV19 to TRBJ2-1; D unclear. This CDR3 has 16 amino acids. Trimming cost V 1 base and J 0 bases, with 10 bases left between them. Germline values: CDR1 LNHDA, CDR2 SQIVND (reference sequence).

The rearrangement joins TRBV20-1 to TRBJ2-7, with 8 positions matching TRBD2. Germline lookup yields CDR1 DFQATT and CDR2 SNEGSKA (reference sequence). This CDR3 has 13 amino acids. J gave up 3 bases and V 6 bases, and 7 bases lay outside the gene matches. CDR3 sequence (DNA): TGCAGTGCAAGTAGCGGGGTAGTCTACGAGCAGTACTTC. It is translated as CSASSGVVYEQYF.

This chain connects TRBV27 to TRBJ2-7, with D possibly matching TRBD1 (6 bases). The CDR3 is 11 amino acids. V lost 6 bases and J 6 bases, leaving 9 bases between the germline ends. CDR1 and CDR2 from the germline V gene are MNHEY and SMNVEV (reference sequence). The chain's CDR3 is CASSPGAEQYF. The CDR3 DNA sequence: TGTGCCAGCAGCCCAGGGGCCGAGCAGTACTTC.

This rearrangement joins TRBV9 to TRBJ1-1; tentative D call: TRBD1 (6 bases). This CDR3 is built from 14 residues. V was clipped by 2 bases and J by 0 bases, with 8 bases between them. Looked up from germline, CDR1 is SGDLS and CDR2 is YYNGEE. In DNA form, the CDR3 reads TGTGCCAGCAGCGTGGACAGATTGAACACTGAAGCTTTCTTT. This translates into CASSVDRLNTEAFF. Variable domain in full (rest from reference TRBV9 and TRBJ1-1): DSGVTQTPKHLITATGQRVTLRCSPRSGDLSVYWYQQSLDQGLQFLIQYYNGEERAKGNILERFSAQQFPDLHSELNLSSLELGDSALYFCASSVDRLNTEAFFGQGTRLTVV.

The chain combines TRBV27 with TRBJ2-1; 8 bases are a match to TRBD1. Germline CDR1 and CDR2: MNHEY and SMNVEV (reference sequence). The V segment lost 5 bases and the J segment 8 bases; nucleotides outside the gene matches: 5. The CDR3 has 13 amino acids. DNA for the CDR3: TGTGCCAGCAGTACCGACAGGGGTTATGAGCAGTTCTTC. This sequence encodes CASSTDRGYEQFF.

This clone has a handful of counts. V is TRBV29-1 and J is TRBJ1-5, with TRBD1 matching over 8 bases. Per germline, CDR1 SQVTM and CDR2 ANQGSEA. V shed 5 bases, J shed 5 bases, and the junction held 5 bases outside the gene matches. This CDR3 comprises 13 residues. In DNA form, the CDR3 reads TGCAGCGTTCGACAGGGGATAGATCAGCCCCAGCATTTT. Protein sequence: CSVRQGIDQPQHF.

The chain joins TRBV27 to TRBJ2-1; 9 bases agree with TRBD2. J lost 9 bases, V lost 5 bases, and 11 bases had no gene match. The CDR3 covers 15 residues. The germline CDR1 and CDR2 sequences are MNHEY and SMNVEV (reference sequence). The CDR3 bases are TGTGCCAGCAGTAGCGGGAGGCCCCTACAAGGTGAGCAGTTCTTC. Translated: CASSSGRPLQGEQFF.

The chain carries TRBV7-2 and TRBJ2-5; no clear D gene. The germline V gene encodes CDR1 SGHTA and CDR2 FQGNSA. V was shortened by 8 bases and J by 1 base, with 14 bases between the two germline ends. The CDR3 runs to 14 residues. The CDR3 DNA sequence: TGTGCCAGCTCCCCCCCCAGCTTCCAAGAGACCCAGTACTTC. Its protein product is CASSPPSFQETQYF.

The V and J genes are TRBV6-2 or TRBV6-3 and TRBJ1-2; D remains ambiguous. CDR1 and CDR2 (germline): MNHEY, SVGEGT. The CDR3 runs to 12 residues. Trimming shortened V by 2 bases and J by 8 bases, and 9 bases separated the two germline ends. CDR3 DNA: TGTGCCAGCAGTTACGAACGCCTCGGCTACACCTTC. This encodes CASSYERLGYTF.

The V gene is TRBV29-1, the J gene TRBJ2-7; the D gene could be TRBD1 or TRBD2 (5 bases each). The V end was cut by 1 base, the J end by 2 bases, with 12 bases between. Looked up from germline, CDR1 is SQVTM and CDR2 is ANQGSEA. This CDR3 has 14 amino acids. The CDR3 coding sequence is TGCAGCGTTGAAGGAGGGGTTAGCACCTACGAGCAGTACTTC. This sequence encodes CSVEGGVSTYEQYF.

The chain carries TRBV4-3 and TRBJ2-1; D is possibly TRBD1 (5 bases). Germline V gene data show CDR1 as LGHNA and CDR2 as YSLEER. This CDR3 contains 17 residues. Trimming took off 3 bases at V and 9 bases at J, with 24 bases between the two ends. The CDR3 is CASSHLIQGLGSGEQFF. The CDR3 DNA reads TGCGCCAGCAGCCATCTTATTCAGGGATTGGGTTCCGGTGAGCAGTTCTTC.

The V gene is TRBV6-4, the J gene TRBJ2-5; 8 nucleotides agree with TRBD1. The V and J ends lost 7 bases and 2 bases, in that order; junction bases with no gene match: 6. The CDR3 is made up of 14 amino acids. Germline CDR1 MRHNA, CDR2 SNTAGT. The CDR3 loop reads CASKIGQGQETQYF. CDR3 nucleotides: TGTGCCAGCAAGATCGGACAGGGTCAAGAGACCCAGTACTTC.

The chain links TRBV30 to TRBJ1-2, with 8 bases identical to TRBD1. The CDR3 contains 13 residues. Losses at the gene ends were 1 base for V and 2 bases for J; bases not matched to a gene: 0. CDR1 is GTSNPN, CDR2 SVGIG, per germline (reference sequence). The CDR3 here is CAWSGTGNYGYTF. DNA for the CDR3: TGTGCCTGGAGTGGGACAGGGAACTATGGCTACACCTTC.

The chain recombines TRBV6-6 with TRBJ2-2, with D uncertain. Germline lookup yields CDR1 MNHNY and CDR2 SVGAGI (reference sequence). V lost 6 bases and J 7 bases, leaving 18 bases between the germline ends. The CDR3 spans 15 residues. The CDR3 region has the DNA TGTGCCAGCAGCCGGACCTTTGGGTTTAACGGGGAGCTGTTTTTT. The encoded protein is CASSRTFGFNGELFF.

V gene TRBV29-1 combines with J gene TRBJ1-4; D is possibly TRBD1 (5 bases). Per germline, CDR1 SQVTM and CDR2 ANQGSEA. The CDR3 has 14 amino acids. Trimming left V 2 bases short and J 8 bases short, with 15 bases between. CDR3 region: CSVELGRVVEKLFF. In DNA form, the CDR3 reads TGCAGCGTTGAATTAGGCAGGGTAGTAGAAAAACTGTTTTTT.

The chain's CDR3 is CASSAPGQGDYGYTF. The CDR3, as DNA: TGTGCCAGTAGTGCCCCGGGACAGGGGGACTATGGCTACACCTTC. The rearrangement links TRBV19 to TRBJ1-2; 11 nucleotides agree with TRBD1. From germline, CDR1 is LNHDA and CDR2 SQIVND (reference sequence). This CDR3 spans 15 amino acids. The trim removed 5 bases at V and 3 bases at J, leaving 5 bases unmatched.